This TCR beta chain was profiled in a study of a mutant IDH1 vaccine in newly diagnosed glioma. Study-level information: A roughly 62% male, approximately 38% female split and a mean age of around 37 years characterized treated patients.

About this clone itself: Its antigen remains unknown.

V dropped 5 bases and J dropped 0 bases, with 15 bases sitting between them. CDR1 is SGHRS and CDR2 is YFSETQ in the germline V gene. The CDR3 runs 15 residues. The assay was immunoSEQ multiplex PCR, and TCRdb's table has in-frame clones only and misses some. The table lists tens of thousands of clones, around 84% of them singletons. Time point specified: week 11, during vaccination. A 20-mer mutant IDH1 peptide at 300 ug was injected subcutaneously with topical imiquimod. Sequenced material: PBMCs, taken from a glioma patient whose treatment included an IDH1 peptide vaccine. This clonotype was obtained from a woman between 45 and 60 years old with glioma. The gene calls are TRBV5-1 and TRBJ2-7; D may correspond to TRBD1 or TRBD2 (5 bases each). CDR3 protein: CASRLRDDGSYEQYF. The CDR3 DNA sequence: TGCGCCAGCAGACTCCGGGACGACGGCTCCTACGAGCAGTACTTC.